The T cell receptor (beta chain) under discussion was sequenced for a study of blood T cell repertoires in COVID-19. Across the study: Sites across the United States, Italy and Spain contributed samples from acute and convalescent COVID-19. In each case, the material was cDNA or gDNA derived from T cells, B-cell-depleted T cells, or PBMCs.

Seattle participants joined during active infection and were tracked over time. Trimming at V came to 5 bases and at J to 7 bases, leaving 8 bases not matched to a gene. The CDR3 is 14 residues long. CDR1 and CDR2 from the germline V gene are WSHSY and SAAADI. Original processing notes: The assay estimated nucleated cells by amplifying reference gene primers. The data were produced by immunoSEQ multiplex PCR, yet TCRdb's version contains in-frame clones alone and is incomplete. V, J and clone size reflect that table, while D and trimming were determined from the DNA. In the table there are roughly 480,000 clones, about 88% of which are singletons.

This clonotype was obtained from a man in his late teens or twenties with COVID-19, enrolled during active disease. The sample was peripheral blood. The genes are TRBV10-2 and TRBJ2-1; 7 positions agree with TRBD1. DNA for the CDR3: TGCGCCAGCAGTCTGACAGGGAGTAGAAATGAGCAGTTCTTC. Its protein is CASSLTGSRNEQFF.